This is a list of T cell receptor beta chains from one sample in a study of sequential checkpoint blockade in melanoma. Sequencing used immunoSEQ multiplex PCR; TCRdb keeps in-frame clones, though not all of them. The sample has 35,000 to 45,000 clones; approximately 84% are singletons. Sequenced material: CD8+ T cells sorted from blood (inferred from file names), taken from a patient given nivolumab and ipilimumab in sequence. The receptors come from a human donor with melanoma. The CDR3 runs from the conserved cysteine through the conserved F or W. Fields, in order: V gene, J gene, clone size, D gene, CDR3 protein, CDR3 DNA. D genes are given only for firm matches. Some rows have no size entry. The others give once, few or many, or a class for an expanded clone.

TRBV7-9,TRBJ1-1,NA,NA,CASRLDSTEAFF,TGTGCCAGCAGGTTGGACAGTACTGAAGCTTTCTTT
TRBV29-1,TRBJ2-3,NA,NA,CSVEGIPTDTQYF,TGCAGCGTTGAGGGCATTCCCACAGATACGCAGTATTTT
TRBV29-1,TRBJ1-2,NA,NA,CSVVTGIGYGYTF,TGCAGCGTTGTTACAGGGATTGGCTATGGCTACACCTTC
TRBV7-2,TRBJ1-2,NA,NA,CASSSTGLPQGYTF,TGTGCCAGCAGCTCGACGGGACTTCCACAGGGCTACACCTTC
TRBV19,TRBJ1-1,once,NA,CASTLGGEVNTEAFF,TGTGCCAGTACCCTTGGGGGGGAGGTGAACACTGAAGCTTTCTTT
TRBV5-1,TRBJ2-7,NA,TRBD1,CASSGTGGLEQYF,TGCGCCAGCAGCGGGACAGGGGGCCTCGAGCAGTACTTC
TRBV19,TRBJ2-7,NA,NA,CASSIVGGRYEQYF,TGTGCCAGTAGTATTGTTGGAGGGAGGTACGAGCAGTACTTC
TRBV29-1,TRBJ1-2,NA,NA,CSVVVNADGYTF,TGCAGCGTTGTGGTAAATGCAGATGGCTACACCTTC
TRBV10-3,TRBJ2-6,NA,TRBD2,CAISETHSGSSGANVLTF,TGTGCCATCAGTGAGACCCATAGCGGGAGTTCTGGGGCCAACGTCCTGACTTTC
TRBV27,TRBJ2-7,NA,NA,CASSLRGSLTYEQYF,TGTGCCAGCAGTTTACGGGGTAGTCTTACCTACGAGCAGTACTTC
TRBV18,TRBJ1-5,NA,NA,CASSPGGQYSNQPQHF,TGTGCCAGCTCACCAGGAGGACAGTATAGCAATCAGCCCCAGCATTTT
TRBV6-5,TRBJ2-2,NA,NA,CASSSSGELFF,TGTGCCAGCAGTTCCTCCGGGGAGCTGTTTTTT
TRBV19,TRBJ1-1,once,NA,CASTFGGTEAFF,TGTGCCAGTACCTTCGGGGGCACTGAAGCTTTCTTT
TRBV27,TRBJ1-3,NA,NA,CRGRGFENTIYF,TGCCGAGGCAGGGGTTTTGAAAACACCATATATTTT
TRBV4-1,TRBJ1-6,NA,NA,CASSWQTVNSPLHF,TGCGCCAGCAGCTGGCAGACTGTCAATTCACCCCTCCACTTT
TRBV11-2,TRBJ1-4,NA,TRBD1,CASSQEGALREKLFF,TGTGCCAGCAGCCAGGAGGGGGCGCTTAGGGAAAAACTGTTTTTT
TRBV5-6,TRBJ2-1,NA,TRBD2,CASSLGGGGGQRGFF,TGTGCCAGCAGCTTGGGGGGGGGAGGAGGACAAAGGGGATTCTTC
TRBV5-1,TRBJ2-1,NA,TRBD2,CASSLAGDSYNEQFF,TGCGCCAGCAGCCTAGCGGGGGATTCCTACAATGAGCAGTTCTTC
TRBV13,TRBJ2-1,NA,NA,CASSLGSFNEQFF,TGTGCCAGCAGCTTGGGCTCATTCAATGAGCAGTTCTTC
TRBV7-2,TRBJ2-7,NA,TRBD1,CASSLLRQGSYEQYF,TGTGCCAGCAGCTTATTGAGACAGGGCTCCTACGAGCAGTACTTC
TRBV5-4,TRBJ2-3,NA,NA,CASSLAGGPDTQYF,TGTGCCAGCAGCTTGGCCGGGGGGCCAGATACGCAGTATTTT
TRBV28,TRBJ2-3,NA,NA,CASSLSQGSDTQYF,TGTGCCAGCAGTTTGAGTCAGGGCTCAGATACGCAGTATTTT
TRBV5-1,TRBJ1-3,NA,TRBD1,CASSAEQGAETGNTIYF,TGCGCCAGCAGCGCAGAACAGGGGGCAGAGACTGGAAACACCATATATTTT
TRBV7-6,TRBJ2-5,NA,NA,CASSLVSGETQYF,TGTGCCAGCAGCTTAGTGTCGGGGGAGACCCAGTACTTC
TRBV9,TRBJ1-2,NA,NA,CASSVGEGGCTF,TGTGCCAGCAGCGTAGGGGAGGGGGGCTGCACCTTC
TRBV6-1,TRBJ2-7,NA,TRBD1,CASSEPTGSDEQYF,TGTGCCAGCAGTGAACCGACAGGGAGCGACGAGCAGTACTTC